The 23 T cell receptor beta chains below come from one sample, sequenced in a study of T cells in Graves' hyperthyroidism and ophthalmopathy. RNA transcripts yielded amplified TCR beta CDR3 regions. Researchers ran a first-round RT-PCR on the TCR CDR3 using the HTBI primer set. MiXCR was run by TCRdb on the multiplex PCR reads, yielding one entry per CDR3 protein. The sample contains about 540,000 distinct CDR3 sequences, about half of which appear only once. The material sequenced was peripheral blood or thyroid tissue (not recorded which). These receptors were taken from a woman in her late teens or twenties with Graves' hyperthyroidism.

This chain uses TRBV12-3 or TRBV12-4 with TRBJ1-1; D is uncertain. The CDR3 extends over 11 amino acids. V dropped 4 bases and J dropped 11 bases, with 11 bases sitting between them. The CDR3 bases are TGTGCCAGCAGTTCTGCGAGGGCCGCTTTCTTT. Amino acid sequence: CASSSARAAFF.

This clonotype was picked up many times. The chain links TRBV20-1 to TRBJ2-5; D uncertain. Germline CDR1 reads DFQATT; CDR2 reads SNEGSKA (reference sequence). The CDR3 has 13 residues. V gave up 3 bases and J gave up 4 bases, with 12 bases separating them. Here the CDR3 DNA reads TGCAGTGCTAGGTACTCGGGTACAGAGACCCAGTACTTC. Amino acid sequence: CSARYSGTETQYF.

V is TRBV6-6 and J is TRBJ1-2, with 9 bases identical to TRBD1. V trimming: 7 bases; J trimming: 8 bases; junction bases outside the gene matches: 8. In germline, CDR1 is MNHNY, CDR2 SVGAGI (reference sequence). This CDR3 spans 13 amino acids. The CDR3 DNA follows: TGTGCCAGCACTCCGGGACAGGGAGACGGCTACACCTTC. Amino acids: CASTPGQGDGYTF.

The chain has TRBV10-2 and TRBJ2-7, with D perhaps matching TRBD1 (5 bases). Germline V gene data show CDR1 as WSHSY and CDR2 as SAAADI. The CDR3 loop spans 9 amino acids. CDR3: CDRWDEQYF. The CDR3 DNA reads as TGCGACAGGTGGGACGAGCAGTACTTC.

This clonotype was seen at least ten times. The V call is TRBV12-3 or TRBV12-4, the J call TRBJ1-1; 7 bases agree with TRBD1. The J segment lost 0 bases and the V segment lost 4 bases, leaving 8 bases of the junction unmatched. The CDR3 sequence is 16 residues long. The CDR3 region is CASSWEQGILNTEAFF. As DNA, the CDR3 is TGTGCCAGCAGTTGGGAACAGGGGATATTGAACACTGAAGCTTTCTTT.

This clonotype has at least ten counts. This CDR3 reads CATSDFPTSGYTF. For the CDR3, the DNA is TGTGCCACCAGTGATTTCCCTACTAGCGGCTACACCTTC. This chain uses TRBV24-1 with TRBJ1-2; D uncertain. The germline gives CDR1 KGHDR, CDR2 SFDVKD. V lost 1 base and J lost 8, with 10 bases in between. This CDR3 is 13 amino acids long.

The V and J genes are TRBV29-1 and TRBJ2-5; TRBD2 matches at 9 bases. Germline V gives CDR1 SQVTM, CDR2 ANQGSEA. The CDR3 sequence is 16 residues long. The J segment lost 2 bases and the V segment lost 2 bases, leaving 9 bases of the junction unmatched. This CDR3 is CSVETTGLAVQETQYF. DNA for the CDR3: TGCAGCGTTGAAACGACGGGACTAGCTGTACAAGAGACCCAGTACTTC.

For the CDR3, the DNA is TGTGCCAGCAGGCAGACTAGCGGGAGTGATACGCAGTATTTT. Amino acid sequence: CASRQTSGSDTQYF. The chain joins TRBV7-2 to TRBJ2-3; 12 bases map to TRBD2. This CDR3 is 14 amino acids long. CDR1 is SGHTA, CDR2 FQGNSA, per germline. With V trimmed by 6 bases and J by 6 bases, 4 bases remained unmatched.

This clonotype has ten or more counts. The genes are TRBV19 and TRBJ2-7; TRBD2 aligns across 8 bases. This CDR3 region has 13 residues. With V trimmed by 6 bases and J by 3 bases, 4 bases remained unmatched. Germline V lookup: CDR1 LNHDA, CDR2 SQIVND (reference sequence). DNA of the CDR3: TGTGCCAGTAGCAGGACTAGCAACTACGAGCAGTACTTC. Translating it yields CASSRTSNYEQYF.

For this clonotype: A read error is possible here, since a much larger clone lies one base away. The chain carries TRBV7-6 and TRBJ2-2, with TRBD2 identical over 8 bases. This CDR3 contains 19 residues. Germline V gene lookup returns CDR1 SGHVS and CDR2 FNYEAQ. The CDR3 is CASSLARGLRAGGTGELIF. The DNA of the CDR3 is TGTGCCAGCAGCTTAGCGAGGGGCCTCAGGGCGGGGGGCACCGGGGAGCTGATTTTT.

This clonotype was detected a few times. Here the CDR3 DNA reads TGTGCCAGCGGGCTCGGACTAGCGGGATCTGTGCAGTACTTC. This translates into CASGLGLAGSVQYF. The rearrangement links TRBV12-3 or TRBV12-4 to TRBJ2-7; the match to TRBD2 covers 12 bases. The CDR3 extends over 14 amino acids. Germline trimming cut 8 bases from V and 9 bases from J; bases unmatched to any gene: 11.

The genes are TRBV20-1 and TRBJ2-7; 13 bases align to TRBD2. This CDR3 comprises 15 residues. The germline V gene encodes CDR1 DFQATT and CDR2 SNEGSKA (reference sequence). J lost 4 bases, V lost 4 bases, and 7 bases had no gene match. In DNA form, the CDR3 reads TGCAGTGCTATCCTCGGGACTAGCGGGAAATACGAGCAGTACTTC. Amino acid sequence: CSAILGTSGKYEQYF.

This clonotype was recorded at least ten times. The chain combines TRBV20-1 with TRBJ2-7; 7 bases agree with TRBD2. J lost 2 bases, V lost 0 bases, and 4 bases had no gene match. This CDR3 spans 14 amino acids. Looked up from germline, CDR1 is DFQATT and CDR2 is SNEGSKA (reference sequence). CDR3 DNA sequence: TGCAGTGCTAGAGAAGCGGGACGGGCCTACGAGCAGTACTTC. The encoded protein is CSAREAGRAYEQYF.

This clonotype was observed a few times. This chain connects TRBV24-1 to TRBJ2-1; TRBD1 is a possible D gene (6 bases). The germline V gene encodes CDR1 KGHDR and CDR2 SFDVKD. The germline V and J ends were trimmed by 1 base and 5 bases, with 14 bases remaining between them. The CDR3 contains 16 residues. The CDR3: CATSDFHDQGHNEQFF. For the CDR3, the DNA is TGTGCCACCAGTGATTTTCACGACCAGGGGCACAATGAGCAGTTCTTC.

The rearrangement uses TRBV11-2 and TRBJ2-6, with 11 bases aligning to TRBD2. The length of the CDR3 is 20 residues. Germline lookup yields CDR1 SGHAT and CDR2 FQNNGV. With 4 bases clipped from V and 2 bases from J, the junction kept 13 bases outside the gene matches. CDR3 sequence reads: CASSSIKILAGVPGANVLTF. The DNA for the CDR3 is TGTGCCAGCAGCTCAATTAAAATACTAGCGGGAGTTCCTGGGGCCAACGTCCTGACTTTC.

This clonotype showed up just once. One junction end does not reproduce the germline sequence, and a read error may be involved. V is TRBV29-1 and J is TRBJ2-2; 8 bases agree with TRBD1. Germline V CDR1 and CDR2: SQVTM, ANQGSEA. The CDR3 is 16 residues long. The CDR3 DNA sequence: TGCAGCGTTGAAGATGAAATGACAGGGGTGTACAATGAGCAGTTTTTT. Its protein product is CSVEDEMTGVYNEQFF.

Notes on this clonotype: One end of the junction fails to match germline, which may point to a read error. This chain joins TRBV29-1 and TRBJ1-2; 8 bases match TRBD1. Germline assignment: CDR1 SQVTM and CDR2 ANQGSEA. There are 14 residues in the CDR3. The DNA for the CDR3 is TGCGGCGTTGATTTTGACAGGGGAAATAATGGCTACACCTTC. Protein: CGVDFDRGNNGYTF. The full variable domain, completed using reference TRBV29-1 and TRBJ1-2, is SAVISQKPSRDICQRGTSLTIQCQVDSQVTMMFWYRQQPGQSLTLIATANQGSEATYESGFVIDKFPISRPNLTFSTLTVSNMSPEDSSIYLCGVDFDRGNNGYTFGSGTRLTVV.

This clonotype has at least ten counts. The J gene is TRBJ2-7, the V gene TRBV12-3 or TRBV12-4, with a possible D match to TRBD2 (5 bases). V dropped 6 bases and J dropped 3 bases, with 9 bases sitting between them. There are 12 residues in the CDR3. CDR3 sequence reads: CASSRDFYEQYF. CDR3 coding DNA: TGTGCCAGCAGCCGGGATTTCTACGAGCAGTACTTC.

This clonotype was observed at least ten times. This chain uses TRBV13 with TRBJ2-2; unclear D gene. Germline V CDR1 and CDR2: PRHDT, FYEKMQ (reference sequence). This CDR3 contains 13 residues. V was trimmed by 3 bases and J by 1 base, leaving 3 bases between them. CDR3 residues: CASSLVNTGELFF. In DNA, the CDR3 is TGTGCCAGCAGCTTGGTGAACACCGGGGAGCTGTTTTTT.

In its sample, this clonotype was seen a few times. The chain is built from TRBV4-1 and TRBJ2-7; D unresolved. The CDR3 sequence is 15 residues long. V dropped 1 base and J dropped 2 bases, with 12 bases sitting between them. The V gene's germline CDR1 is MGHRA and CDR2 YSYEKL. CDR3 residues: CASSQASPQPYEQYF. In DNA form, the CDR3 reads TGCGCCAGCAGCCAAGCGTCCCCCCAACCCTACGAGCAGTACTTC.

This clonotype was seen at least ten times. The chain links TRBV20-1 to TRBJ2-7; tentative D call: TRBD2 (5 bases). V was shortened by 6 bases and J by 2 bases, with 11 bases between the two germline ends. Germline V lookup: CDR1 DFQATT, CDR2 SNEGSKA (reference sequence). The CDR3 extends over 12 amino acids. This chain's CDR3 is CSARERTYEQYF. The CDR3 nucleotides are TGCAGTGCACGGGAACGCACCTACGAGCAGTACTTC.

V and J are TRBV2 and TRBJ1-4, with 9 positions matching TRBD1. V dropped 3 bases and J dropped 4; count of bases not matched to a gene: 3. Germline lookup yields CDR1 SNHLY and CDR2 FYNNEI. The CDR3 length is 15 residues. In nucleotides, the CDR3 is TGTGCCAGCAGTGAGGACAGGGGCCTTAATGAAAAACTGTTTTTT. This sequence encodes CASSEDRGLNEKLFF. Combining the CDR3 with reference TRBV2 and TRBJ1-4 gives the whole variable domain EPEVTQTPSHQVTQMGQEVILRCVPISNHLYFYWYRQILGQKVEFLVSFYNNEISEKSEIFDDQFSVERPDGSNFTLKIRSTKLEDSAMYFCASSEDRGLNEKLFFGSGTQLSVL.

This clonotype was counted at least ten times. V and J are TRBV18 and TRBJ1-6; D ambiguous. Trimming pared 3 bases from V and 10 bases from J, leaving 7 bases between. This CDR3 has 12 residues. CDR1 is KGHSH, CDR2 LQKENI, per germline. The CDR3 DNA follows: TGTGCCAGCTCACCGTACGGGTCACCCCTCCACTTT. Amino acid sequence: CASSPYGSPLHF.